The clone carrying this T cell receptor beta chain is medium-sized in the sample. Its matching antigen is unknown. TCRbeta library construction was performed incorporating unique molecular identifiers. TCRdb re-analysed the PCR reads in MiXCR, keeping a single row per CDR3 protein. The sample has about 640,000 distinct CDR3 sequences, under 15% seen once. The data are from a study of T-cell reconstitution after alpha-beta-depleted transplantation in children. Broader study findings: By about two months after transplant, alpha-beta T cells reportedly arose from several hundred graft clones that had expanded.

This CDR3 contains 13 residues. Trimming at V came to 6 bases and at J to 1 base, leaving 5 bases not matched to a gene. Germline V lookup: CDR1 SQVTM, CDR2 ANQGSEA. The sequence was collected from a male patient between 5 and 17 years old who had a stem cell transplant for acute myeloid leukemia, so the T cells may come from the graft donor. V usage is TRBV29-1 and J usage is TRBJ2-7; TRBD1 matches 8 bases. The sample here was PBMCs, mostly from graft donor cells, taken 360 days after TCRalphabeta/CD19-depleted stem cell transplant. The CDR3: CSVRWTGSYEQYF. For the CDR3, the DNA is TGCAGCGTCCGATGGACAGGGTCCTACGAGCAGTACTTC.